Below, 5 T cell receptor beta chains from the same sample are listed, as sequenced in a study of response to subunit inactivated influenza vaccine (dated by TCRdb to between 2017 and 2018). Library generation was performed with RT-PCR. The data were produced on an Illumina HiSeq 2500. Using fastp at Q25 and MiXCR, TCRdb reprocessed the public reads and kept productive beta chains. CDR3 protein duplicates are merged, each entry listing the most common genes and DNA. The sample table holds some 500,000 distinct CDR3 sequences, of which roughly 13% were seen once. Around 14% of the sample lies in the top ten. The meaning of the sample's time point label: 45 days after influenza vaccine administration. The sequenced sample was PBMCs from blood, obtained about 40 days after vaccination. The source is a man aged 45-65 years who received an inactivated influenza vaccine. Donor details come from another sample of the same person, matched by shared clones.

V and J are TRBV9 and TRBJ2-3, with no clear D. Germline-derived CDR1 and CDR2 are SGDLS and YYNGEE. The CDR3 consists of 14 residues. Trimming left V 3 bases short and J 6 bases short, with 14 bases between. Written as DNA, the CDR3 is TGTGCCAGCAGCGCCGACTCCTACGGGGATACGCAGTATTTT. Its protein product is CASSADSYGDTQYF.

The gene calls are TRBV2 and TRBJ2-2; D gene uncertain. Germline lookup yields CDR1 SNHLY and CDR2 FYNNEI. The CDR3 consists of 13 residues. V was trimmed by 4 bases and J by 4 bases, leaving 7 bases between them. The CDR3 reads CASSVKLTGELFF. CDR3 coding DNA: TGTGCCAGCAGTGTGAAGCTCACCGGGGAGCTGTTTTTT.

This clonotype was seen a handful of times. The chain links TRBV7-2 to TRBJ2-4; 9 bases are a match to TRBD2. The V gene's germline CDR1 is SGHTA and CDR2 FQGNSA. This CDR3 is 17 amino acids long. The trim removed 6 bases at V and 7 bases at J, leaving 16 bases unmatched. The CDR3 is CASSYKLAGTLGNIQYF. For the CDR3, the DNA is TGTGCCAGCAGTTATAAACTAGCGGGCACGCTGGGGAACATTCAGTACTTC. Full variable domain (outside the CDR3, taken from reference TRBV7-2 and TRBJ2-4): GAGVSQSPSNKVTEKGKDVELRCDPISGHTALYWYRQSLGQGLEFLIYFQGNSAPDKSGLPSDRFSAERTGGSVSTLTIQRTQQEDSAVYLCASSYKLAGTLGNIQYFGAGTRLSVL.

This clonotype occurred a few times. The rearrangement joins TRBV7-9 to TRBJ2-7; D is unclear. Germline CDR1 reads SEHNR; CDR2 reads FQNEAQ (reference sequence). The CDR3 totals 12 residues. V shed 4 bases and J shed 4 bases, with 8 bases lying between them. CDR3: CASSYHKYEQYF. CDR3 DNA sequence: TGTGCCAGCAGCTACCACAAGTACGAGCAGTACTTC.

Here the CDR3 DNA reads TGCAGCGTTGCACGCAGACTAGCGGGAAACAATGAGCAGTTCTTC. Its protein is CSVARRLAGNNEQFF. The rearrangement joins TRBV29-1 to TRBJ2-1, with 11 bases fitting TRBD2. This CDR3 has 15 residues. J gave up 5 bases and V 4 bases, and 7 bases lay outside the gene matches. From germline, CDR1 is SQVTM and CDR2 ANQGSEA.